The present TCR beta chain was sequenced within a study of T-cell reconstitution after alpha-beta-depleted transplantation in children. The CDR3 sequence is 12 residues long. Germline assignment: CDR1 LGHNA and CDR2 YNFKEQ. The V end was cut by 0 bases, the J end by 7 bases, with 3 bases between. This clonotype was observed a few times. A TCRbeta library incorporating unique molecular identifiers was prepared. TCRdb recomputed calls from the PCR reads with MiXCR, one row per CDR3 protein. There are around 360,000 distinct CDR3 sequences in the sample; about a tenth occur only once, and 2% to 2.5% lies in the top ten.

V usage is TRBV4-2 and J usage is TRBJ2-2; no firm D call. The source of this sequence is a human donor who donated a stem cell graft to a child with acute lymphoblastic leukemia. Sequenced here: PBMCs from the stem cell graft donor, sampled from the stem cell graft. The CDR3 sequence: CASSQESGELFF. CDR3 coding DNA: TGTGCCAGCAGCCAAGAAAGCGGGGAGCTGTTTTTT.